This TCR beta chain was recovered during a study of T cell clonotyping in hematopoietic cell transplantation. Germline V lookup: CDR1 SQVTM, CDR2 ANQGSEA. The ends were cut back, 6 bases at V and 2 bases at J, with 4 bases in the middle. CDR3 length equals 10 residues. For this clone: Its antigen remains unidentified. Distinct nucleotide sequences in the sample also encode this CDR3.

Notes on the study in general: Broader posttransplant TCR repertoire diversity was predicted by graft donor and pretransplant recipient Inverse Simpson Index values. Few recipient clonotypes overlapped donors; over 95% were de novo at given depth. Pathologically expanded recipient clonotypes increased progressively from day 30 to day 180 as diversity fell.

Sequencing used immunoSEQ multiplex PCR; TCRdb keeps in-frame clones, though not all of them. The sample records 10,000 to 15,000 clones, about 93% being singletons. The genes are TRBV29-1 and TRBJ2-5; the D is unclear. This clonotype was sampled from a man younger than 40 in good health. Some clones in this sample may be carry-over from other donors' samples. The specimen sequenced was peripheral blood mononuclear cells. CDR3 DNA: TGCAGCGTGGGGCAAGAGACCCAGTACTTC. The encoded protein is CSVGQETQYF.